This TCR beta chain is drawn from a study of blood T cell repertoires in COVID-19. On the study more broadly: Collection of acute and convalescent COVID-19 samples took place in the United States, Italy and Spain. T cells, B-cell-depleted T cells, or PBMCs provided the cDNA or gDNA that served as material.

This clone was observed a single time. The authors' processing: Scientists estimated how many nucleated cells there were by amplifying reference gene primers. Measured with immunoSEQ multiplex PCR; TCRdb has only the in-frame clones, and not every one. V and J calls and clone size are those listed in that table; D and trimming were worked out from the DNA. The repertoire includes a few hundred thousand clones, approximately 88% of them detected once, and 0.95% to 1.5% sits in the top ten. Germline loops: CDR1 LNHDA, CDR2 SQIVND (reference sequence). The CDR3 covers 13 residues. The germline V and J ends were trimmed by 4 bases and 4 bases, with 10 bases remaining between them.

The sequenced sample consisted of peripheral blood. This receptor was obtained from a man aged 40-49 years with acute or convalescent COVID-19. V gene TRBV19 combines with J gene TRBJ1-1; D gene ambiguous. The CDR3 protein is CASSTYTGTEAFF. CDR3 DNA sequence: TGTGCCAGTAGTACCTACACGGGCACTGAAGCTTTCTTT.